This T cell receptor (beta chain) stems from a study of early stage breast cancer tumors. Overall study: Of around 15 invasive breast tumors, about 12 were hormone receptor-positive, HER2-negative.

TCRdb's table, derived via immunoSEQ multiplex PCR, lists solely in-frame clones and lacks some. Of some 70,000 clones listed, around four fifths are singletons. Per germline, CDR1 GTSNPN and CDR2 SVGIG (reference sequence). This CDR3 region has 14 residues. With 3 bases removed from V and 7 bases from J, the gap between germline ends came to 16 bases. Sequences were obtained from blood. The clonotype originates from a person aged 55-75 years with breast cancer. The genes are TRBV30 and TRBJ2-1; perhaps TRBD2 as D (6 bases). The CDR3: CAWSRGRLQNEQFF. CDR3 bases: TGTGCCTGGAGCCGTGGGAGGCTTCAGAATGAGCAGTTCTTC.